This entry lists 24 T cell receptor beta chains sequenced from one sample in a study of blood T cell repertoires in COVID-19. Here immunoSEQ multiplex PCR was the method, and the copy in TCRdb shows in-frame clones only, minus some. The table has about 400,000 clones, 88% seen once. Sequencing was done on a sample of PBMCs or T cells enriched from blood (not recorded which). Receptors were obtained from a woman between 40 and 55 years old with acute COVID-19.

The sample holds a few counts of this clone. V usage is TRBV3-1 (or the pseudogene TRBV3-2) and J usage is TRBJ2-7; TRBD2 matches at 9 bases. V shed 4 bases and J 13 bases; nucleotides not matched to a gene: 11. CDR1 is LGHDT, CDR2 YNNKEL, per germline (reference sequence). The length of the CDR3 is 13 residues. The chain's CDR3 is CASSLGGGDERYF. CDR3 coding DNA: TGTGCCAGCAGCCTAGGCGGGGGGGACGAGCGATACTTC.

The rearrangement links TRBV12-5 to TRBJ2-3; 8 bases are shared with TRBD2. CDR1 is LGHNT, CDR2 FRNRAP, per germline. The CDR3 totals 15 residues. The trim removed 1 base at V and 7 bases at J, leaving 7 bases unmatched. In DNA form, the CDR3 reads TGTGCTAGTGGTTTGGGTACGGGGGGGCGATATACGCAGTATTTT. Residues: CASGLGTGGRYTQYF.

V and J are TRBV18 and TRBJ2-3; 10 bases fit TRBD2. Germline-derived CDR1 and CDR2 are KGHSH and LQKENI. The CDR3 is 17 amino acids. V dropped 3 bases and J dropped 6; count of bases not matched to a gene: 12. CDR3 amino acids: CASSPPLGLALGDTQYF. CDR3 sequence (DNA): TGTGCCAGCTCACCTCCGCTGGGACTAGCGTTGGGTGATACGCAGTATTTT.

The J gene is TRBJ2-5, the V gene TRBV27; weak D call: TRBD2 (7 bases). This CDR3 spans 16 amino acids. Trimming left V 4 bases short and J 2 bases short, with 17 bases between. CDR1 and CDR2 from the germline V gene are MNHEY and SMNVEV (reference sequence). The CDR3 loop reads CASSSLLGGRQETQYF. The CDR3 region has the DNA TGTGCCAGCAGTTCCCTCTTGGGGGGGCGGCAAGAGACCCAGTACTTC.

The J gene is TRBJ2-5, the V gene TRBV18, with D maybe TRBD1 (6 bases). The germline V gene encodes CDR1 KGHSH and CDR2 LQKENI. V was pared by 2 bases and J by 4 bases, with 14 bases between. This CDR3 region has 15 residues. As DNA, the CDR3 is TGTGCCAGCTCACCAGGATTAGGGGGTGGAGAGACCCAGTACTTC. Its protein is CASSPGLGGGETQYF.

This rearrangement joins TRBV7-9 to TRBJ2-1; no reliable D call. The ends were cut back, 1 base at V and 6 bases at J, with 13 bases in the middle. Germline-derived CDR1 and CDR2 are SEHNR and FQNEAQ (reference sequence). The CDR3 loop spans 15 amino acids. CDR3 DNA: TGTGCCAGCAGCTTAGACAGTCCGACCTTCAATGAGCAGTTCTTC. The encoded protein is CASSLDSPTFNEQFF.

The V gene is TRBV4-2, the J gene TRBJ1-2; 7 positions agree with TRBD1. This CDR3 spans 18 amino acids. The V gene end was trimmed by 1 base and the J gene end by 4 bases; junction bases not matched to a gene: 15. The germline CDR1 and CDR2 sequences are LGHNA and YNFKEQ. For the CDR3, the DNA is TGTGCCAGCAGCCAAGCTCCCTTGGGACAGCCCCTCTTCTATGGCTACACCTTC. Its translation: CASSQAPLGQPLFYGYTF.

The chain combines TRBV6-5 with TRBJ2-7, with no clear D. The germline V gene has CDR1 MNHEY and CDR2 SVGAGI. The CDR3 runs 13 residues. V dropped 6 bases and J dropped 9 bases, with 18 bases sitting between them. DNA for the CDR3: TGTGCCAGCAGCGGAGAATTCTACTCCGGGCAGTACTTC. This sequence encodes CASSGEFYSGQYF.

This clone came up a few times. The chain recombines TRBV30 with TRBJ1-6; D remains ambiguous. The ends were cut back, 2 bases at V and 10 bases at J, with 15 bases in the middle. CDR1 and CDR2 (germline): GTSNPN, SVGIG (reference sequence). The CDR3 is made up of 14 amino acids. In DNA, the CDR3 is TGTGCCTGGAGTAATATAATGCCGGAGTCACCCCTCCACTTT. It translates to CAWSNIMPESPLHF. Full variable domain (missing parts from reference TRBV30 and TRBJ1-6): SQTIHQWPATLVQPVGSPLSLECTVEGTSNPNLYWYRQAAGRGLQLLFYSVGIGQISSEVPQNLSASRPQDRQFILSSKKLLLSDSGFYLCAWSNIMPESPLHFGNGTRLTVT.

The chain recombines TRBV6-5 with TRBJ2-7, with D possibly being TRBD1 (6 bases). Trimming took 6 bases from V and 3 from J, leaving 9 bases between them. Germline CDR1 MNHEY, CDR2 SVGAGI. The CDR3 consists of 12 residues. The CDR3, as DNA: TGTGCCAGCAGGTCACAGGGCTACGAGCAGTACTTC. Protein: CASRSQGYEQYF.

V gene TRBV24-1 combines with J gene TRBJ1-3; 10 positions match TRBD1. The CDR3 spans 17 residues. Germline CDR1 reads KGHDR; CDR2 reads SFDVKD. The junction had 6 bases not matched to a gene; V was cut back by 3 bases and J by 2 bases. The CDR3, as DNA: TGTGCCACCAGTGATCCCCGGGACAGGGGAGCTGGAAACACCATATATTTT. Protein product: CATSDPRDRGAGNTIYF.

This clone was detected once. CDR3 DNA sequence: TGTGCCAGCATGGACTCAAACACCGGGGAGCTGTTTTTT. Translating gives CASMDSNTGELFF. This rearrangement joins TRBV7-9 to TRBJ2-2, with D tentatively TRBD2 (5 bases). V lost 7 bases, J lost 2 bases, and 8 bases lay in between. The CDR3 contains 13 residues. Germline CDR1 SEHNR, CDR2 FQNEAQ (reference sequence).

This chain links TRBV19 with TRBJ2-5, with 9 bases that match TRBD1. The germline V gene encodes CDR1 LNHDA and CDR2 SQIVND (reference sequence). The CDR3 has 16 amino acids. The V segment lost 5 bases and the J segment 7 bases; nucleotides outside the gene matches: 14. The chain's CDR3 is CASSGRNRGLSWTQYF. The DNA of the CDR3 is TGTGCCAGTAGTGGGAGGAACAGGGGGCTCTCGTGGACCCAGTACTTC. Filled out from reference TRBV19 and TRBJ2-5, the complete variable domain reads DGGITQSPKYLFRKEGQNVTLSCEQNLNHDAMYWYRQDPGQGLRLIYYSQIVNDFQKGDIAEGYSVSREKKESFPLTVTSAQKNPTAFYLCASSGRNRGLSWTQYFGPGTRLLVL.

This sequence joins TRBV19 and TRBJ1-2, with no clear D. The germline CDR1 and CDR2 sequences are LNHDA and SQIVND (reference sequence). V lost 7 bases and J 4 bases, leaving 10 bases between the germline ends. The CDR3 has 12 amino acids. CDR3 amino acids: CASTRHGYGYTF. CDR3 sequence (DNA): TGTGCCAGTACCAGGCACGGCTATGGCTACACCTTC.

V is TRBV2 and J is TRBJ1-2, with 9 bases that match TRBD1. J gave up 0 bases and V 8 bases, and 7 bases lay outside the gene matches. CDR1 SNHLY and CDR2 FYNNEI come from the germline V gene. The CDR3 is 15 residues long. CDR3 DNA: TGTGCCAGCGGGGGACAGGGCCCAGCTAACTATGGCTACACCTTC. Residues: CASGGQGPANYGYTF. Using reference TRBV2 and TRBJ1-2 for the parts outside the CDR3, the full variable domain is EPEVTQTPSHQVTQMGQEVILRCVPISNHLYFYWYRQILGQKVEFLVSFYNNEISEKSEIFDDQFSVERPDGSNFTLKIRSTKLEDSAMYFCASGGQGPANYGYTFGSGTRLTVV.

This sequence joins TRBV28 and TRBJ1-2; D is possibly TRBD1 (5 bases). CDR1 and CDR2 from the germline V gene are MDHEN and SYDVKM. The CDR3 sequence is 13 residues long. Between the trimmed V and J ends, which lost 3 bases and 11 bases, there was a span of 16 bases. CDR3 DNA sequence: TGTGCCAGCAGTTTGGAGGGGCAAAGGGGTTACACCTTC. Translation: CASSLEGQRGYTF.

This clone was counted a few times. The V call is TRBV30, the J call TRBJ1-2; D call uncertain. The CDR3 has 13 amino acids. The germline V and J ends were trimmed by 2 bases and 1 base, with 8 bases remaining between them. CDR1 and CDR2 from the germline V gene are GTSNPN and SVGIG (reference sequence). This chain's CDR3 is CAWSLTINYGYTF. The DNA of the CDR3 is TGTGCCTGGAGTTTGACAATTAACTATGGCTACACCTTC. Full variable domain (remainder filled in from reference TRBV30 and TRBJ1-2): SQTIHQWPATLVQPVGSPLSLECTVEGTSNPNLYWYRQAAGRGLQLLFYSVGIGQISSEVPQNLSASRPQDRQFILSSKKLLLSDSGFYLCAWSLTINYGYTFGSGTRLTVV.

This chain uses TRBV5-5 with TRBJ2-1, with TRBD2 matching over 13 bases. Trimming cost V 7 bases and J 8 bases; bases outside gene matches: 12. This CDR3 has 16 residues. Per the germline V gene, CDR1 is SGHKS and CDR2 is YYEKEE (reference sequence). The CDR3 DNA is TGTGCCAGCGGCCGGACTAGCGGGGGCCCCTCCCATGAGCAGTTCTTC. The encoded protein is CASGRTSGGPSHEQFF.

The J gene is TRBJ1-5, the V gene TRBV7-8; possibly TRBD1 for D (6 bases). The CDR3 runs 16 residues. V lost 0 bases to trimming and J lost 1 base, with 10 bases between them. Germline assignment: CDR1 SGHVS and CDR2 FQNEAQ. CDR3 protein: CASSLAGAGSNQPQHF. The DNA of the CDR3 is TGTGCCAGCAGCTTAGCGGGGGCAGGGAGCAATCAGCCCCAGCATTTT.

A single count supports this clone. The chain employs TRBV10-3 and TRBJ2-4; TRBD1 matches at 7 bases. The CDR3 runs 16 residues. Germline CDR1 and CDR2: ENHRY and SYGVKD. The V gene end was trimmed by 0 bases and the J gene end by 0 bases; junction bases not matched to a gene: 2. CDR3 nucleotides: TGTGCCATCAGTGAGTCAGGGGGCATAGCCAAAAACATTCAGTACTTC. It encodes CAISESGGIAKNIQYF.

The chain is built from TRBV15 and TRBJ2-1, with D perhaps matching TRBD2 (7 bases). This CDR3 contains 17 residues. The germline gives CDR1 LNHNV, CDR2 YYDKDF (reference sequence). Deletions cut 1 base from V and 0 bases from J, with 13 bases between. The CDR3 nucleotides read TGTGCCACCAGCAGAGCACGAGGGGGGGGCTCCTACAATGAGCAGTTCTTC. This sequence encodes CATSRARGGGSYNEQFF.

V usage is TRBV6-1 and J usage is TRBJ1-6; D gene unclear. Germline V gene data show CDR1 as MNHNS and CDR2 as SASEGT. V lost 1 base to trimming and J lost 6 bases, with 13 bases between them. There are 16 residues in the CDR3. CDR3: CASSEVPPGGNSPLHF. The CDR3 DNA follows: TGTGCCAGCAGTGAAGTACCGCCCGGAGGTAATTCACCCCTCCACTTT.

The chain links TRBV4-1 to TRBJ2-7, with 8 bases identical to TRBD1. The germline gives CDR1 MGHRA, CDR2 YSYEKL. V was clipped by 2 bases and J by 5 bases; unmatched bases: 5. The CDR3 consists of 14 residues. The CDR3 spells CASSQSPGGHEQYF. CDR3 nucleotide sequence: TGCGCCAGCAGCCAAAGCCCAGGGGGCCACGAGCAGTACTTC.

This chain links TRBV20-1 with TRBJ2-3; the D gene is possibly TRBD2 (7 bases). There are 15 residues in the CDR3. Trimming took 3 bases from V and 0 from J, leaving 13 bases between them. Germline CDR1 reads DFQATT; CDR2 reads SNEGSKA (reference sequence). As DNA, the CDR3 is TGCAGTGCTAGTTGGGGGGGCACTAGCACAGATACGCAGTATTTT. Translated: CSASWGGTSTDTQYF.